This T cell receptor (beta chain) emerged from a study of early T cells in non-severe SARS-CoV-2 infection. Study-wide results and limits: VDJdb-based matching was biased toward anti-spike CD8 responses and missed private and CD4 specificities.

Individual cDNA molecules received unique molecular identifiers during library preparation. A single record per CDR3 protein comes from TCRdb applying MiXCR to the 5' RACE reads. The sample has around 70,000 distinct CDR3 sequences; 15% are singletons. This clonotype was counted at least ten times. Antigen specificity is unknown. The ends lost 0 bases at V and 2 bases at J; junction bases unmatched: 2. Per germline, CDR1 DFQATT and CDR2 SNEGSKA (reference sequence). The CDR3 extends over 16 amino acids. J is TRBJ1-6 and V is TRBV20-1; 9 nucleotides agree with TRBD1. The sequence was obtained from an adult who was a healthcare worker with PCR-confirmed SARS-CoV-2 infection or an uninfected control (not recorded which). Sample: whole blood. Here the CDR3 reads CSARDRQGAYNSPLHF. The CDR3 DNA reads TGCAGTGCTAGAGACAGACAGGGGGCCTATAATTCACCCCTCCACTTT.